This T cell receptor beta chain was captured in a study of T-cell reconstitution after alpha-beta-depleted transplantation in children. The CDR3 covers 13 residues. CDR1 SGDLS and CDR2 YYNGEE come from the germline V gene. V was shortened by 0 bases and J by 4 bases, with 5 bases between the two germline ends. Molecular barcoding with unique molecular identifiers was used for the TCRbeta library. From the PCR reads, TCRdb called clonotypes with MiXCR, one entry per CDR3 protein. This table has approximately 350,000 distinct CDR3 sequences, 10% appearing once. The rearrangement joins TRBV9 to TRBJ2-1; D is unresolved. This TCR was sampled from a human donor who donated a stem cell graft to a child with acute lymphoblastic leukemia. The source was PBMCs from the stem cell graft donor, collected from the stem cell graft. The CDR3 DNA reads TGTGCCAGCAGCGTAGAGGAATACAATGAGCAGTTCTTC. This gives the protein CASSVEEYNEQFF.